The 23 T cell receptor beta chains below were found in one sample sequenced in a study of patients and donors after allogeneic stem cell transplantation. TCRdb reprocessed the RT-PCR reads via MiXCR and lists one record per CDR3 protein. The sample consists of some 150,000 distinct CDR3 sequences, about 40% of them appearing once. The sample comprised blood, either unsorted or a sorted T cell fraction (not recorded which). The receptors derive from a human donor who was either an allogeneic HSCT recipient or a stem cell or donor lymphocyte infusion donor (not recorded which). It is not recorded whose cells these are; they may come from a transplant donor.

This clonotype was detected a few times. V gene TRBV6-2 or TRBV6-3 combines with J gene TRBJ1-5; weak D call: TRBD1 (5 bases). The germline V gene encodes CDR1 MNHEY and CDR2 SVGEGT. The CDR3 length is 15 residues. V lost 8 bases to trimming and J lost 1 base, with 15 bases between them. CDR3 sequence (DNA): TGTGCCAGCTCTCGACGGGGACCCAGCAATCAGCCCCAGCATTTT. Translated: CASSRRGPSNQPQHF.

This clonotype was observed a few times. V gene TRBV6-5 combines with J gene TRBJ1-6; no clear D. The CDR3 has 14 residues. Germline assignment: CDR1 MNHEY and CDR2 SVGAGI. V was shortened by 2 bases and J by 0 bases, with 2 bases between the two germline ends. Here the CDR3 DNA reads TGTGCCAGCAGTTACACCTCCTATAATTCACCCCTCCACTTT. Translating it yields CASSYTSYNSPLHF.

This chain links TRBV4-2 with TRBJ1-1; 8 bases line up with TRBD1. CDR3 length: 17 residues. In germline, CDR1 is LGHNA, CDR2 YNFKEQ. Trimming took 1 base from V and 0 from J; bases not matched to a gene: 7. CDR3 region: CASSQAGTGGMNTEAFF. Written as DNA, the CDR3 is TGTGCCAGCAGCCAAGCCGGGACAGGCGGCATGAACACTGAAGCTTTCTTT.

This clonotype was found a few times. V and J are TRBV6-1 and TRBJ2-3, with 8 bases lining up with TRBD2. Trimming cost V 1 base and J 4 bases; bases outside gene matches: 7. CDR1 and CDR2 (germline): MNHNS, SASEGT. The CDR3 runs 16 residues. CDR3 sequence reads: CASSEDAGGWPDTQYF. CDR3 bases: TGTGCCAGCAGTGAAGATGCGGGGGGTTGGCCAGATACGCAGTATTTT.

The V gene is TRBV6-8, the J gene TRBJ1-5; D is unresolved. The CDR3 extends over 16 amino acids. Trimming removed 4 bases at V and 0 bases at J, with 13 bases between. The germline V gene encodes CDR1 MNHGY and CDR2 SAAAGT. CDR3 amino acids: CASSSLYGSSNQPQHF. As DNA, the CDR3 is TGTGCCAGCAGTTCCCTATACGGGAGTAGCAATCAGCCCCAGCATTTT.

The chain has TRBV7-8 and TRBJ2-1, with no clear D. V lost 5 bases to trimming and J lost 8 bases, with 13 bases between them. The CDR3 loop spans 13 amino acids. Germline lookup yields CDR1 SGHVS and CDR2 FQNEAQ. CDR3 sequence reads: CASSQALVDEQFF. In DNA, the CDR3 is TGTGCCAGCAGCCAGGCATTAGTAGATGAGCAGTTCTTC. Full variable domain (outside the CDR3, taken from reference TRBV7-8 and TRBJ2-1): GAGVSQSPRYKVAKRGQDVALRCDPISGHVSLFWYQQALGQGPEFLTYFQNEAQLDKSGLPSDRFFAERPEGSVSTLKIQRTQQEDSAVYLCASSQALVDEQFFGPGTRLTVL.

This rearrangement joins TRBV4-3 to TRBJ1-2; D gene uncertain. Germline CDR1 and CDR2: LGHNA and YSLEER. V gave up 1 base and J gave up 5 bases, with 11 bases separating them. The CDR3 covers 14 residues. The CDR3 loop is CASSQGEVGYGYTF. In DNA, the CDR3 is TGCGCCAGCAGCCAAGGGGAGGTCGGTTATGGCTACACCTTC.

This clonotype was counted only a few times. V gene TRBV12-3 or TRBV12-4 combines with J gene TRBJ1-1; D gene uncertain. Trimming shortened V by 10 bases and J by 9 bases, and 9 bases separated the two germline ends. This CDR3 region has 9 residues. In nucleotides, the CDR3 is TGTGCCACCAACCCCAAAGCTTTCTTT. It specifies CATNPKAFF.

This clonotype was observed a few times. CDR3 sequence: CASSLAAVNEQFF. The CDR3 DNA reads TGTGCCAGCAGTTTAGCGGCGGTAAATGAGCAGTTCTTC. The chain couples TRBV12-3 or TRBV12-4 to TRBJ2-1; D unclear. The CDR3 is 13 residues long. V dropped 0 bases and J dropped 7 bases, with 7 bases sitting between them.

The J gene is TRBJ2-5, the V gene TRBV6-2 or TRBV6-3, with D possibly being TRBD1 (6 bases). The CDR3 consists of 15 residues. Trimming pared 5 bases from V and 4 bases from J, leaving 17 bases between. Germline CDR1 MNHEY, CDR2 SVGEGT. DNA for the CDR3: TGTGCCAGCAGTAACCGGGACATTGGCTTAGAGACCCAGTACTTC. Amino acid sequence: CASSNRDIGLETQYF.

This clonotype was seen only a few times. V is TRBV12-3 or TRBV12-4 and J is TRBJ1-5, with TRBD1 matching 7 bases. The CDR3 extends over 15 amino acids. Losses at the gene ends were 3 bases for V and 3 bases for J; bases not matched to a gene: 5. CDR3 loop: CASSLRDSLNQPQHF. In DNA, the CDR3 is TGTGCCAGCAGTTTGAGGGACAGTCTCAATCAGCCCCAGCATTTT.

The chain recombines TRBV5-1 with TRBJ2-3; 8 bases are shared with TRBD2. CDR3 size: 16 residues. V shed 0 bases and J 4 bases; nucleotides not matched to a gene: 7. Germline loops: CDR1 SGHRS, CDR2 YFSETQ. The CDR3 DNA sequence: TGCGCCAGCAGCTTGGTCCCAGCGGGGGAGGCAGATACGCAGTATTTT. This translates into CASSLVPAGEADTQYF.

J is TRBJ1-4 and V is TRBV20-1; no reliable D call. The CDR3 is 10 amino acids. Germline assignment: CDR1 DFQATT and CDR2 SNEGSKA (reference sequence). This chain's CDR3 is CSGSGEKLFF. As DNA, the CDR3 is TGCAGCGGCTCGGGTGAAAAACTGTTTTTT.

This clonotype was observed a handful of times. This rearrangement joins TRBV20-1 to TRBJ2-2, with a weak D call TRBD2 (6 bases). There are 14 residues in the CDR3. Trimming removed 3 bases at V and 5 bases at J, with 13 bases between. Germline lookup yields CDR1 DFQATT and CDR2 SNEGSKA (reference sequence). This chain's CDR3 is CSASRRDSTGELFF. The CDR3 region has the DNA TGCAGTGCTAGCCGCCGGGACTCAACCGGGGAGCTGTTTTTT.

The table lists this clonotype with a few counts. This chain connects TRBV7-2 to TRBJ1-4; 7 positions agree with TRBD1. V gave up 1 base and J gave up 7 bases; unmatched junction bases: 3. CDR3 length: 14 amino acids. In germline, CDR1 is SGHTA, CDR2 FQGNSA. The CDR3 DNA reads TGTGCCAGCAGCTTAGTACAGGGGTTTGAAAAACTGTTTTTT. Translated: CASSLVQGFEKLFF.

The V gene is TRBV27, the J gene TRBJ2-5; D unresolved. V was cut by 8 bases and J by 5 bases, with 12 bases left in between. CDR3 size: 12 residues. The germline V gene has CDR1 MNHEY and CDR2 SMNVEV (reference sequence). As DNA, the CDR3 is TGTGCCAGCGGACCGTCCGGGGAGACCCAGTACTTC. Protein sequence: CASGPSGETQYF.

This clonotype was observed a few times. This chain joins TRBV11-2 and TRBJ2-2, with 11 bases that match TRBD2. V trimming: 6 bases; J trimming: 3 bases; junction bases outside the gene matches: 9. CDR3 length equals 17 residues. The germline V gene encodes CDR1 SGHAT and CDR2 FQNNGV. The CDR3 nucleotides read TGTGCCAGCAGACCCGTAGCGGGGGGGCGCGACACCGGGGAGCTGTTTTTT. Residues: CASRPVAGGRDTGELFF. Full variable domain (missing parts from reference TRBV11-2 and TRBJ2-2): EAGVAQSPRYKIIEKRQSVAFWCNPISGHATLYWYQQILGQGPKLLIQFQNNGVVDDSQLPKDRFSAERLKGVDSTLKIQPAKLEDSAVYLCASRPVAGGRDTGELFFGEGSRLTVL.

This clonotype was detected only a few times. The chain has TRBV12-3 or TRBV12-4 and TRBJ1-4; D gene uncertain. V lost 5 bases and J 0 bases, leaving 10 bases between the germline ends. The CDR3 sequence is 15 residues long. The CDR3 loop is CASSPDGTTNEKLFF. CDR3 in DNA: TGTGCCAGCAGTCCTGACGGTACAACTAATGAAAAACTGTTTTTT.

CDR3 coding DNA: TGTGCCAGCAGCACTAGCGGGGGCCCTACAGGGACGCAGTATTTT. It specifies CASSTSGGPTGTQYF. The chain combines TRBV7-2 with TRBJ2-3; TRBD2 matches at 11 bases. Trimming at V came to 5 bases and at J to 9 bases, leaving 10 bases not matched to a gene. The germline gives CDR1 SGHTA, CDR2 FQGNSA. The CDR3 totals 15 residues.

On this clonotype itself: Germline and junction disagree at one end, which may indicate a read error. The chain couples TRBV7-7 to TRBJ1-1, with D possibly TRBD1 on 5 matching bases. The germline V gene has CDR1 SSHAT and CDR2 FNYEAQ (reference sequence). This CDR3 spans 13 amino acids. The CDR3 DNA follows: TGTGCTAGCAGCTTCAGGCAGGGAAGTGAAGCTTTCTTT. It translates to CASSFRQGSEAFF.

This clonotype was seen a handful of times. The chain employs TRBV15 and TRBJ1-2; D uncertain. V was shortened by 1 base and J by 6 bases, with 15 bases between the two germline ends. This CDR3 comprises 15 residues. Germline CDR1 and CDR2: LNHNV and YYDKDF (reference sequence). The CDR3 reads CATSRGSPTPNGYTF. Here the CDR3 DNA reads TGTGCCACCAGCAGAGGTTCCCCAACGCCCAATGGCTACACCTTC.

The chain uses TRBV29-1 and TRBJ2-3; weak D call: TRBD2 (6 bases). CDR3 length equals 15 residues. Germline V gives CDR1 SQVTM, CDR2 ANQGSEA. V dropped 0 bases and J dropped 2 bases, with 12 bases sitting between them. The CDR3 sequence: CSVEDLGGPTDTQYF. The CDR3 nucleotides read TGCAGCGTTGAAGATCTGGGGGGTCCCACAGATACGCAGTATTTT.

V gene TRBV24-1 combines with J gene TRBJ2-3; D is perhaps TRBD2 (5 bases). V was clipped by 5 bases and J by 1 base, with 9 bases between them. Germline loops: CDR1 KGHDR, CDR2 SFDVKD. The CDR3 length is 14 residues. The CDR3 coding sequence is TGTGCCACCAGTGCGGGGTTAGGCACAGATACGCAGTATTTT. Translating it yields CATSAGLGTDTQYF.